One and the same sample provided the 2 T cell receptor beta chains below, sequenced in a study of cytomegalovirus exposure and HLA in healthy donors. Sequencing was performed with immunoSEQ multiplex PCR; in TCRdb, only in-frame clones are kept and a portion is missing. The sample consists of a few hundred thousand clones, over 75% of them appearing once. Sequenced material: PBMCs. These receptor sequences come from a man aged 25 to 40 in good health and CMV-seronegative.

The gene calls are TRBV7-2 and TRBJ1-2; D remains unclear. Germline V gene lookup returns CDR1 SGHTA and CDR2 FQGNSA. This CDR3 has 13 amino acids. Deletions cut 3 bases from V and 8 bases from J, with 13 bases between. The CDR3 nucleotides are TGTGCCAGCAGCTTTCGGACTCTCGGGGGCTACACCTTC. Its translation is CASSFRTLGGYTF.

This sequence joins TRBV6-6 and TRBJ1-1; D might be TRBD1 (6 bases). V was pared by 0 bases and J by 3 bases, with 11 bases between. Germline CDR1 MNHNY, CDR2 SVGAGI (reference sequence). The CDR3 sequence is 15 residues long. CDR3 nucleotides: TGTGCCAGCAGTTACTCAACAGGGTCGCACACTGAAGCTTTCTTT. Its protein is CASSYSTGSHTEAFF.